The T cell receptor beta chain described here comes from a study of chemoradiotherapy in HPV16-positive cancers. Data came from immunoSEQ multiplex PCR; TCRdb stores just in-frame clones and leaves some out. The sample shows nearly 4,500 clones, around 77% of them seen only once. The CDR3 loop spans 16 amino acids. Losses at the gene ends were 5 bases for V and 6 bases for J; bases not matched to a gene: 12. Per germline, CDR1 SEHNR and CDR2 FQNEAQ (reference sequence). The origin of this receptor is a human donor with HPV-associated anogenital cancer. The input for sequencing was tumor tissue, taken from a patient who underwent chemoradiotherapy. The chain couples TRBV7-9 to TRBJ2-1; 8 nucleotides match TRBD1. The CDR3: CASSTWTGSVGNEQFF. CDR3 coding DNA: TGTGCCAGCAGCACCTGGACAGGGAGCGTAGGCAATGAGCAGTTCTTC.